The 24 T cell receptor beta chains below all came from one sample that was sequenced in a study of patients and donors after allogeneic stem cell transplantation. TCRdb re-derived calls from the RT-PCR reads in MiXCR, one entry per CDR3 protein. The sample has 110,000 or so distinct CDR3 sequences; around 35% are singletons. The specimen was blood, either unsorted or a sorted T cell fraction (not recorded which). These TCRs come from a human donor who was either an allogeneic HSCT recipient or a stem cell or donor lymphocyte infusion donor (not recorded which). It is not recorded whose cells these are; they may come from a transplant donor.

This clonotype showed up just once. V is TRBV20-1 and J is TRBJ2-3, with 7 bases matching TRBD1. The CDR3 spans 15 residues. V was clipped by 0 bases and J by 8 bases; unmatched bases: 11. The V gene's germline CDR1 is DFQATT and CDR2 SNEGSKA (reference sequence). CDR3 DNA: TGCAGTGCTAGAGATCGAGGGGGCTTTAGCAGTACGCAGTATTTT. Translated: CSARDRGGFSSTQYF.

The gene calls are TRBV19 and TRBJ2-7, with D possibly matching TRBD2 (6 bases). Trimming stripped 5 bases from V and 7 bases from J, with 24 bases between. The CDR3 sequence is 16 residues long. Germline CDR1 LNHDA, CDR2 SQIVND (reference sequence). For the CDR3, the DNA is TGTGCCAGTAGTGCCGTAGGAGACTTGGGGACTGGGGAGCAGTACTTC. Its translation is CASSAVGDLGTGEQYF.

This clonotype was found a few times. The rearrangement links TRBV6-5 to TRBJ2-3; 13 nucleotides agree with TRBD2. This CDR3 contains 16 residues. The junction had 4 bases not matched to a gene; V was cut back by 6 bases and J by 1 base. From germline, CDR1 is MNHEY and CDR2 SVGAGI. For the CDR3, the DNA is TGTGCCAGCAGAGGACTAGCGGGAGCCCGCACAGATACGCAGTATTTT. It is translated as CASRGLAGARTDTQYF.

In this sample, this clonotype turned up once. The chain joins TRBV28 to TRBJ2-7; 14 bases align to TRBD2. The junction had 7 bases not matched to a gene; V was cut back by 3 bases and J by 3 bases. This CDR3 is 17 amino acids long. Germline V lookup: CDR1 MDHEN, CDR2 SYDVKM. The CDR3 region has the DNA TGTGCCAGCAGTTTCCCTACGGGACTAGCGGGGGTCTACGAGCAGTACTTC. Translating it yields CASSFPTGLAGVYEQYF.

V and J are TRBV12-3 or TRBV12-4 and TRBJ1-2; TRBD1 aligns across 8 bases. This CDR3 is built from 14 residues. With 6 bases clipped from V and 5 bases from J, the junction kept 8 bases outside the gene matches. The CDR3 DNA follows: TGTGCCAGCAGGCGGCAGGGGGCGGGGTATGGCTACACCTTC. It encodes CASRRQGAGYGYTF.

The chain combines TRBV29-1 with TRBJ2-7; D is undetermined. CDR3 length: 13 amino acids. The V and J ends lost 4 bases and 5 bases respectively, with 15 bases between them. The germline CDR1 and CDR2 sequences are SQVTM and ANQGSEA. The CDR3 loop is CSVVKGNRHEQYF. For the CDR3, the DNA is TGCAGCGTTGTTAAGGGCAATCGTCACGAGCAGTACTTC.

This chain links TRBV6-6 with TRBJ1-6; 9 positions match TRBD1. The CDR3 is 15 amino acids. Germline CDR1 MNHNY, CDR2 SVGAGI (reference sequence). Trimming removed 4 bases from V and 8 bases from J; junction bases left unmatched: 6. This CDR3 reads CASSFRDREHSPLHF. The CDR3, as DNA: TGTGCCAGCAGTTTCCGGGACAGGGAACATTCACCCCTCCACTTT.

J is TRBJ2-2 and V is TRBV20-1, with D possibly TRBD1 on 5 matching bases. The CDR3 sequence is 15 residues long. CDR1 and CDR2 from the germline V gene are DFQATT and SNEGSKA (reference sequence). The V and J ends lost 6 bases and 0 bases respectively, with 14 bases between them. CDR3 sequence: CSAAPAGTNTGELFF. The CDR3 bases are TGCAGTGCAGCCCCGGCAGGGACGAACACCGGGGAGCTGTTTTTT.

This clonotype was observed a handful of times. The chain couples TRBV7-9 to TRBJ2-1; 8 bases are a match to TRBD2. With V trimmed by 1 base and J by 7 bases, 6 bases remained unmatched. CDR1 and CDR2 from the germline V gene are SEHNR and FQNEAQ (reference sequence). The CDR3 sequence is 15 residues long. CDR3 sequence: CASSLVAGPNNEQFF. The CDR3 nucleotides are TGTGCCAGCAGCTTAGTAGCGGGGCCCAATAATGAGCAGTTCTTC. The full variable domain, completed using reference TRBV7-9 and TRBJ2-1, is DTGVSQNPRHKITKRGQNVTFRCDPISEHNRLYWYRQTLGQGPEFLTYFQNEAQLEKSRLLSDRFSAERPKGSFSTLEIQRTEQGDSAMYLCASSLVAGPNNEQFFGPGTRLTVL.

The chain combines TRBV6-6 with TRBJ2-5; no clear D gene. The V end was cut by 5 bases, the J end by 5 bases, with 12 bases between. The CDR3 is 13 residues long. The germline V gene encodes CDR1 MNHNY and CDR2 SVGAGI (reference sequence). The CDR3 protein is CASSHGVLETQYF. The DNA for the CDR3 is TGTGCCAGCAGTCACGGAGTTTTGGAGACCCAGTACTTC.

This clonotype was seen ten or more times. This sequence joins TRBV29-1 and TRBJ1-1, with D unresolved. V gave up 0 bases and J gave up 11 bases, with 19 bases separating them. Looked up from germline, CDR1 is SQVTM and CDR2 is ANQGSEA. The CDR3 consists of 14 residues. The CDR3 DNA reads as TGCAGCGTTGAAGATCGAGGCCTCCCCGGCGGGGCTTTCTTT. Protein: CSVEDRGLPGGAFF.

This clonotype has just a few counts. This rearrangement joins TRBV5-1 to TRBJ1-3, with TRBD1 identical over 7 bases. This CDR3 contains 14 residues. CDR1 is SGHRS and CDR2 is YFSETQ in the germline V gene. Germline trimming cut 2 bases from V and 8 bases from J; bases unmatched to any gene: 7. CDR3 sequence reads: CASSLGGLEDTIYF. DNA for the CDR3: TGCGCCAGCAGCTTAGGGGGCCTAGAAGACACCATATATTTT.

This clonotype was found a few times. The V call is TRBV20-1, the J call TRBJ1-5, with a possible D match to TRBD1 (5 bases). Deletions cut 2 bases from V and 7 bases from J, with 12 bases between. Germline V lookup: CDR1 DFQATT, CDR2 SNEGSKA (reference sequence). This CDR3 region has 13 residues. The DNA for the CDR3 is TGCAGTGCTAGATCAGGAGGGGTCCAGCCCCAGCATTTT. Translation gives CSARSGGVQPQHF.

This sequence joins TRBV28 and TRBJ1-5; a weak D match, TRBD1 (5 bases). The V gene lost 3 bases and the J gene lost 4 bases, with 10 bases spanning the gap. Germline loops: CDR1 MDHEN, CDR2 SYDVKM. CDR3 length: 14 amino acids. This chain's CDR3 is CASSLGRRNQPQHF. CDR3 DNA: TGTGCCAGCAGTTTGGGACGAAGGAATCAGCCCCAGCATTTT.

This clonotype came up a few times. The chain has TRBV12-3 or TRBV12-4 and TRBJ1-5; D might be TRBD1 (6 bases). V lost 3 bases and J 0 bases, leaving 12 bases between the germline ends. The CDR3 consists of 16 residues. The CDR3 spells CASSLRDILSNQPQHF. CDR3 bases: TGTGCCAGCAGTTTGAGGGACATCCTTAGCAATCAGCCCCAGCATTTT.

The chain combines TRBV6-1 with TRBJ2-7, with a weak D call TRBD1 (5 bases). The V end was cut by 6 bases, the J end by 1 base, with 10 bases between. This CDR3 is 13 amino acids long. Looked up from germline, CDR1 is MNHNS and CDR2 is SASEGT. CDR3: CASRQGWSYEQYF. The CDR3 nucleotides are TGTGCCAGCAGGCAGGGTTGGTCCTACGAGCAGTACTTC.

The table lists this clonotype with a few counts. V and J are TRBV7-9 and TRBJ1-5; D may be TRBD1 (6 bases). Germline V gene sequence: CDR1 SEHNR, CDR2 FQNEAQ (reference sequence). The CDR3 runs to 13 residues. Between the trimmed V and J ends, which lost 5 bases and 11 bases, there was a span of 16 bases. CDR3 amino acids: CASSLGDTGSQHF. CDR3 coding DNA: TGTGCCAGCAGCCTGGGGGACACCGGGTCCCAGCATTTT.

This clonotype was observed a few times. The chain is built from TRBV12-3 or TRBV12-4 and TRBJ2-7; a weak D match, TRBD2 (6 bases). The CDR3 totals 14 residues. V dropped 6 bases and J dropped 5 bases, with 17 bases sitting between them. The CDR3 DNA reads TGTGCCAGCAGGACGGGACTCTCCGGGCACGAGCAGTACTTC. This encodes CASRTGLSGHEQYF.

This clonotype turned up a few times. This sequence joins TRBV3-1 and TRBJ1-1; TRBD1 might be the D (5 bases). Trimming removed 1 base from V and 5 bases from J, with 11 bases in between. CDR1 is LGHDT, CDR2 YNNKEL, per germline (reference sequence). This CDR3 contains 14 residues. In nucleotides, the CDR3 is TGTGCCAGCAGCCAAGTGGGGGTGAGAACTGAAGCTTTCTTT. Residues: CASSQVGVRTEAFF.

This sequence joins TRBV24-1 and TRBJ2-5; a possible D gene is TRBD1 (7 bases). CDR1 is KGHDR, CDR2 SFDVKD, per germline. The V end was cut by 7 bases, the J end by 5 bases, with 16 bases between. This CDR3 comprises 14 residues. CDR3 in DNA: TGTGCCACCAGCAAGGAGGGGGCGATTGAGACCCAGTACTTC. Translating gives CATSKEGAIETQYF.

This clonotype was seen repeatedly, ten times or more. J is TRBJ1-1 and V is TRBV20-1; 11 bases are a match to TRBD1. The CDR3 runs to 12 residues. Germline V gene lookup returns CDR1 DFQATT and CDR2 SNEGSKA (reference sequence). The junction had 7 bases not matched to a gene; V was cut back by 5 bases and J by 11 bases. The CDR3 loop is CSAVRDRGDAFF. CDR3 nucleotides: TGCAGTGCTGTCCGGGACAGGGGGGATGCTTTCTTT.

This clonotype was detected only a few times. In DNA form, the CDR3 reads TGTGCCACCAGTGAGTCCGGGACCCCGGAAACCGGGGAGCTGTTTTTT. This translates into CATSESGTPETGELFF. The chain combines TRBV24-1 with TRBJ2-2; either TRBD1 or TRBD2 may supply D (5 bases each). The germline V gene encodes CDR1 KGHDR and CDR2 SFDVKD. V gave up 4 bases and J gave up 5 bases, with 16 bases separating them. The CDR3 runs to 16 residues.

The gene calls are TRBV5-6 and TRBJ2-7; TRBD2 is a possible D gene (5 bases). This CDR3 region has 14 residues. The V end was cut by 0 bases, the J end by 5 bases, with 12 bases between. CDR1 and CDR2 (germline): SGHDT, YYEEEE. The CDR3 sequence is CASSLGGRDHEQYF. The CDR3 region has the DNA TGTGCCAGCAGCTTGGGTGGGAGAGACCACGAGCAGTACTTC. Together with reference TRBV5-6 and TRBJ2-7, the CDR3 gives the full variable domain: DAGVTQSPTHLIKTRGQQVTLRCSPKSGHDTVSWYQQALGQGPQFIFQYYEEEERQRGNFPDRFSGHQFPNYSSELNVNALLLGDSALYLCASSLGGRDHEQYFGPGTRLTVT.

The count of this clonotype is one. V and J are TRBV7-8 and TRBJ2-5, with unresolved D. The CDR3 is made up of 11 amino acids. Trimming left V 10 bases short and J 5 bases short, with 11 bases between. Germline CDR1 and CDR2: SGHVS and FQNEAQ. The CDR3 DNA follows: TGTGCCACCCGCACCTTTGAGACCCAGTACTTC. Its translation is CATRTFETQYF.